This T cell receptor (beta chain) came from a study of cytomegalovirus exposure and HLA in healthy donors. The donors were part of the approximately 120-subject validation cohort, which stood apart from the roughly 680-subject first cohort. Trimming stripped 1 base from V and 6 bases from J, with 6 bases between. Germline assignment: CDR1 KGHSH and CDR2 LQKENI. The CDR3 runs 12 residues. Study results and limitations: The classifier reportedly diagnosed cytomegalovirus status with high sensitivity and specificity.

Assay: immunoSEQ multiplex PCR; the TCRdb copy retains only in-frame clones and omits some. The sample has approximately 210,000 clones, about 90% seen once. Concerning this clone itself: Its antigen is unidentified.

This TCR was sampled from a young woman in good health and CMV-seronegative. The chain joins TRBV18 to TRBJ1-2; D ambiguous. Sequencing was done on a sample of PBMCs. CDR3: CASSPLGDGYTF. Here the CDR3 DNA reads TGTGCCAGCTCACCACTTGGAGATGGCTACACCTTC.